The T cell receptor beta chain described here comes from a study of cytomegalovirus exposure and HLA in healthy donors. Use of 60 Vbeta and 13 Jbeta primers characterized the PCR. Some clones are missing from TCRdb's copy, which holds only in-frame ones; the method was immunoSEQ multiplex PCR. The sample lists around 49,000 clones, around 80% occurring once. The trim removed 6 bases at V and 4 bases at J, leaving 5 bases unmatched. CDR1 and CDR2 from the germline V gene are SGHAT and FQNNGV. This CDR3 is 15 amino acids long. Study-level results: A highly shared variant cluster was judged a likely technical artifact.

Turning to this clone: Its antigen remains unknown.

The sample taken for sequencing was PBMCs. The chain has TRBV11-2 and TRBJ2-1; 11 bases agree with TRBD2. The source of this sequence is a man aged 30-40 years in good health and CMV-seropositive. CDR3 sequence: CASSTTSGGYNEQFF. The CDR3 coding sequence is TGTGCCAGCAGTACCACTAGCGGGGGTTACAATGAGCAGTTCTTC.